Following are 23 T cell receptor beta chains from one sample sequenced in a study of control samples from healthy donors and cancer patients. Assay: immunoSEQ multiplex PCR; the TCRdb copy retains only in-frame clones and omits some. The table records over 150,000 clones, around 92% of them present only once. Sequencing was done on a sample of blood. The receptors were gathered from a woman aged 40 to 50 in good health.

The gene calls are TRBV5-1 and TRBJ1-1; tentatively, D is TRBD1 (5 bases). CDR1 and CDR2 from the germline V gene are SGHRS and YFSETQ. Trimming shortened V by 3 bases and J by 4 bases, and 10 bases separated the two germline ends. The CDR3 spans 13 residues. The CDR3 DNA reads as TGCGCCAGCAGCTCCCAGGGTATCACTGAAGCTTTCTTT. Amino acids: CASSSQGITEAFF.

The chain employs TRBV29-1 and TRBJ1-1; no clear D gene. This CDR3 region has 14 residues. V was cut by 7 bases and J by 1 base, with 16 bases left in between. Germline V CDR1 and CDR2: SQVTM, ANQGSEA. In DNA, the CDR3 is TGCAGCGCCTTAGGCGGCAGCGCGAACACTGAAGCTTTCTTT. Protein sequence: CSALGGSANTEAFF.

The CDR3 spells CASSLEHYGYTF. The CDR3 region has the DNA TGCGCCAGCAGCTTGGAGCACTATGGCTACACCTTC. The V gene is TRBV5-1, the J gene TRBJ1-2; no clear D gene. The CDR3 is 12 residues long. CDR1 is SGHRS and CDR2 is YFSETQ in the germline V gene. V lost 0 bases, J lost 3 bases, and 3 bases lay in between.

The J gene is TRBJ2-3, the V gene TRBV2, with 9 bases lining up with TRBD2. The CDR3 contains 16 residues. Trimming at V came to 2 bases and at J to 3 bases, leaving 6 bases not matched to a gene. Germline assignment: CDR1 SNHLY and CDR2 FYNNEI. The CDR3 loop reads CASSERASGETDTQYF. The CDR3 coding sequence is TGTGCCAGCAGTGAAAGGGCTAGCGGGGAGACAGATACGCAGTATTTT. Complete variable domain (other parts from reference TRBV2 and TRBJ2-3): EPEVTQTPSHQVTQMGQEVILRCVPISNHLYFYWYRQILGQKVEFLVSFYNNEISEKSEIFDDQFSVERPDGSNFTLKIRSTKLEDSAMYFCASSERASGETDTQYFGPGTRLTVL.

This chain connects TRBV25-1 to TRBJ1-2; D call uncertain. Germline CDR1 is MGHDK and CDR2 is SYGVNS. Trimming left V 5 bases short and J 1 base short, with 11 bases between. The CDR3 is made up of 14 amino acids. This CDR3 reads CASSIGVFNYGYTF. CDR3 in DNA: TGTGCCAGCAGTATCGGGGTTTTTAACTATGGCTACACCTTC.

J is TRBJ1-5 and V is TRBV6-5; no clear D gene. Germline V gives CDR1 MNHEY, CDR2 SVGAGI. The CDR3 loop spans 13 amino acids. Trimming took off 0 bases at V and 7 bases at J, with 7 bases between the two ends. CDR3 residues: CASSYSSMQPQHF. The CDR3 bases are TGTGCCAGCAGTTACTCGAGTATGCAGCCCCAGCATTTT.

The V gene is TRBV2, the J gene TRBJ2-6, with 8 bases fitting TRBD2. CDR1 is SNHLY and CDR2 is FYNNEI in the germline V gene. V gave up 4 bases and J gave up 0 bases; unmatched junction bases: 5. This CDR3 has 17 amino acids. The CDR3 spells CASSGAGGYSGANVLTF. The CDR3 DNA is TGTGCCAGCAGTGGGGCGGGGGGCTACTCTGGGGCCAACGTCCTGACTTTC.

V and J are TRBV9 and TRBJ2-2; 11 positions agree with TRBD2. CDR1 SGDLS and CDR2 YYNGEE come from the germline V gene. J was trimmed by 6 bases and V by 4 bases; bases with no gene match: 14. The CDR3 spans 18 residues. CDR3 in amino acids: CASSTDPLAGGVPGELFF. The CDR3 DNA reads as TGTGCCAGCAGCACCGACCCTCTAGCGGGGGGAGTTCCCGGGGAGCTGTTTTTT.

The rearrangement links TRBV5-6 to TRBJ1-1; D not resolved. The CDR3 runs 13 residues. Germline CDR1 SGHDT, CDR2 YYEEEE. Trimming cost V 6 bases and J 5 bases, with 14 bases left between them. The CDR3 sequence is CASTRRPPTEAFF. The DNA of the CDR3 is TGTGCCAGCACCCGAAGACCCCCTACTGAAGCTTTCTTT.

The genes are TRBV6-6 and TRBJ1-1; TRBD1 is a possible D gene (6 bases). The V and J ends lost 6 bases and 8 bases respectively, with 10 bases between them. The CDR3 spans 11 residues. Germline-derived CDR1 and CDR2 are MNHNY and SVGAGI (reference sequence). CDR3 nucleotides: TGTGCCAGCAGCCCAGGGGAAGAAGCTTTCTTT. Amino acid sequence: CASSPGEEAFF.

The chain employs TRBV6-2 or TRBV6-3 and TRBJ2-7; 10 nucleotides line up with TRBD2. Germline loops: CDR1 MNHEY, CDR2 SVGEGT. This CDR3 has 16 residues. J lost 2 bases, V lost 1 base, and 5 bases had no gene match. The DNA for the CDR3 is TGTGCCAGCAGTTACTTGATAGCGGGGGGCCCCTACGAGCAGTACTTC. Translating it yields CASSYLIAGGPYEQYF.

The chain combines TRBV5-6 with TRBJ2-2, with no clear D. This CDR3 contains 14 residues. Trimming removed 7 bases from V and 2 bases from J, with 12 bases in between. Germline CDR1 reads SGHDT; CDR2 reads YYEEEE. Written as DNA, the CDR3 is TGTGCCAGCGCTCGTAACTCAAACACCGGGGAGCTGTTTTTT. This sequence encodes CASARNSNTGELFF.

The chain links TRBV7-8 to TRBJ2-1; 7 positions match TRBD1. The trim removed 5 bases at V and 2 bases at J, leaving 6 bases unmatched. Germline V gene lookup returns CDR1 SGHVS and CDR2 FQNEAQ. CDR3 length: 15 residues. In nucleotides, the CDR3 is TGTGCCAGCAGCCCATGGACAGGAGCCTACAATGAGCAGTTCTTC. It yields the protein CASSPWTGAYNEQFF.

The V and J genes are TRBV7-8 and TRBJ2-7; 7 bases are shared with TRBD1. Trimming removed 2 bases from V and 3 bases from J; junction bases left unmatched: 7. The CDR3 extends over 15 amino acids. CDR1 SGHVS and CDR2 FQNEAQ come from the germline V gene. CDR3 nucleotide sequence: TGTGCCAGCAGCTTAAGCCAGGGGGTACTCTACGAGCAGTACTTC. This gives the protein CASSLSQGVLYEQYF.

This clone showed up just once. V usage is TRBV7-9 and J usage is TRBJ1-6; D call uncertain. Between the trimmed V and J ends, which lost 6 bases and 4 bases, there was a span of 10 bases. CDR3 length: 14 residues. Germline V CDR1 and CDR2: SEHNR, FQNEAQ (reference sequence). The chain's CDR3 is CASSLTEYNSPLHF. CDR3 sequence (DNA): TGTGCCAGCAGTTTAACAGAGTATAATTCACCCCTCCACTTT.

The rearrangement uses TRBV7-2 and TRBJ2-1; D ambiguous. Germline lookup yields CDR1 SGHTA and CDR2 FQGNSA. The CDR3 consists of 12 residues. Trimming took 2 bases from V and 12 from J, leaving 11 bases between them. Here the CDR3 reads CASSLIHYRQFF. The CDR3 nucleotides read TGTGCCAGCAGCTTAATTCACTATCGGCAGTTCTTC.

The DNA of the CDR3 is TGTGCCAGCAGTTTGTCGACTAGCGGCTCCTACGAGCAGTACTTC. Its translation: CASSLSTSGSYEQYF. The genes are TRBV27 and TRBJ2-7; 9 bases align to TRBD2. Trimming cost V 3 bases and J 0 bases; bases outside gene matches: 3. Germline values: CDR1 MNHEY, CDR2 SMNVEV (reference sequence). The CDR3 has 15 residues.

The V and J genes are TRBV4-1 and TRBJ1-2; tentative D call: TRBD1 (5 bases). The germline gives CDR1 MGHRA, CDR2 YSYEKL. The CDR3 extends over 14 amino acids. V lost 0 bases, J lost 3 bases, and 8 bases lay in between. The CDR3 here is CASSQEGGHYGYTF. The CDR3 DNA sequence: TGCGCCAGCAGCCAAGAGGGGGGTCACTATGGCTACACCTTC.

The chain joins TRBV19 to TRBJ2-7, with 9 nucleotides matching TRBD1. Germline trimming cut 9 bases from V and 3 bases from J; bases unmatched to any gene: 3. Germline values: CDR1 LNHDA, CDR2 SQIVND (reference sequence). The CDR3 length is 12 residues. The CDR3 reads CASSGQGYEQYF. DNA of the CDR3: TGTGCCAGCTCGGGACAGGGCTACGAGCAGTACTTC.

With respect to this clone: This sample also contains other DNA sequences that code for the same CDR3. The chain links TRBV5-1 to TRBJ2-1; 7 bases are shared with TRBD2. Germline trimming cut 4 bases from V and 1 base from J; bases unmatched to any gene: 5. This CDR3 spans 15 amino acids. The germline V gene encodes CDR1 SGHRS and CDR2 YFSETQ. CDR3 protein: CASSPDGGSYNEQFF. CDR3 nucleotides: TGCGCCAGCAGCCCGGACGGGGGGTCCTACAATGAGCAGTTCTTC.

The rearrangement links TRBV11-2 to TRBJ1-1, with D tentatively TRBD1 (5 bases). The V gene lost 5 bases and the J gene lost 11 bases, with 18 bases spanning the gap. CDR1 and CDR2 from the germline V gene are SGHAT and FQNNGV. The CDR3 has 13 amino acids. The CDR3 DNA is TGTGCCAGCAGCCCGTTTGGTACTCGGGGGGCTTTCTTT. The encoded protein is CASSPFGTRGAFF.

This clone has more than one count but fewer than ten. The genes are TRBV2 and TRBJ1-4; 8 bases agree with TRBD1. CDR3 size: 13 residues. V dropped 7 bases and J dropped 10; count of bases not matched to a gene: 8. CDR1 is SNHLY and CDR2 is FYNNEI in the germline V gene. This CDR3 is CASIGTGGGKLFF. The CDR3 DNA reads TGTGCCAGCATTGGGACAGGTGGTGGAAAACTGTTTTTT. Using reference TRBV2 and TRBJ1-4 for the parts outside the CDR3, the full variable domain is EPEVTQTPSHQVTQMGQEVILRCVPISNHLYFYWYRQILGQKVEFLVSFYNNEISEKSEIFDDQFSVERPDGSNFTLKIRSTKLEDSAMYFCASIGTGGGKLFFGSGTQLSVL.

This clone was recorded once. V usage is TRBV6-5 and J usage is TRBJ2-1; TRBD1 or TRBD2 may be the D gene (6 bases each). The CDR3 spans 12 residues. Germline CDR1 MNHEY, CDR2 SVGAGI. Trimming stripped 10 bases from V and 10 bases from J, with 17 bases between. Here the CDR3 reads CATSYGGQEQFF. The CDR3 DNA reads TGTGCCACTTCCTACGGGGGCCAGGAGCAGTTCTTC.